Following are 14 T cell receptor beta chains from one sample sequenced in a study of blood T cell repertoires in COVID-19. Using immunoSEQ multiplex PCR, the repertoire was profiled, and TCRdb retains in-frame clones only, with some absent. The table has some 56,000 clones, more than 75% seen once. The sample taken for sequencing was peripheral blood. These TCRs come from a woman between 55 and 75 years old with COVID-19, enrolled during active disease.

The CDR3 sequence: CASSLGTGGGDEQFF. As DNA, the CDR3 is TGTGCCAGCAGTTTGGGGACAGGGGGTGGCGATGAGCAGTTCTTC. V is TRBV6-5 and J is TRBJ2-1; TRBD1 matches at 11 bases. The CDR3 covers 15 residues. Germline V lookup: CDR1 MNHEY, CDR2 SVGAGI. Losses at the gene ends were 4 bases for V and 8 bases for J; bases not matched to a gene: 7.

The rearrangement joins TRBV27 to TRBJ1-2, with 12 bases fitting TRBD1. V trimming: 2 bases; J trimming: 7 bases; junction bases outside the gene matches: 2. Germline loops: CDR1 MNHEY, CDR2 SMNVEV (reference sequence). The CDR3 is made up of 14 amino acids. Written as DNA, the CDR3 is TGTGCCAGCAGTTTAGGGACAGGGGGCAGTGGCTACACCTTC. Its translation is CASSLGTGGSGYTF.

The V gene is TRBV4-1, the J gene TRBJ2-1; D might be TRBD1 (5 bases). Per germline, CDR1 MGHRA and CDR2 YSYEKL. The CDR3 consists of 18 residues. V was clipped by 1 base and J by 2 bases, with 18 bases between them. The CDR3 bases are TGCGCCAGCAGCCAAGTCAGCGTGGGCAGGGTGACCTACAATGAGCAGTTCTTC. Protein sequence: CASSQVSVGRVTYNEQFF.

With respect to this clone: At one end, the junction sequence differs from germline, possibly due to a read error. J is TRBJ2-7 and V is TRBV19; TRBD2 is a possible D gene (5 bases). The CDR3 contains 11 residues. Germline-derived CDR1 and CDR2 are LNHDA and SQIVND (reference sequence). CDR3 bases: TGTGCAAGTAGTGGAGGCTACGAGCAGTACTTC. The encoded protein is CASSGGYEQYF.

The CDR3 coding sequence is TGCGCCAGCAGCACCACTAGCGGGATGGCCTACGAGCAGTACTTC. Amino acids: CASSTTSGMAYEQYF. The V and J genes are TRBV5-1 and TRBJ2-7; TRBD2 matches at 10 bases. V trimming: 4 bases; J trimming: 2 bases; junction bases outside the gene matches: 6. CDR1 and CDR2 from the germline V gene are SGHRS and YFSETQ. CDR3 length equals 15 residues.

The V and J genes are TRBV5-4 and TRBJ2-3; D may be TRBD1 (5 bases). Germline CDR1 and CDR2: SGHNT and YYREEE (reference sequence). V gave up 4 bases and J gave up 1 base, with 10 bases separating them. This CDR3 is 14 amino acids long. CDR3 loop: CASSQDTRTDTQYF. The DNA for the CDR3 is TGTGCCAGCAGCCAGGACACCCGCACAGATACGCAGTATTTT.

This clone was detected once. The gene calls are TRBV11-2 and TRBJ2-3; D ambiguous. With 0 bases removed from V and 2 bases from J, the gap between germline ends came to 21 bases. Germline values: CDR1 SGHAT, CDR2 FQNNGV. This CDR3 region has 19 residues. The CDR3 sequence: CASSLDPLQALAYTDTQYF. CDR3 DNA: TGTGCCAGCAGCTTAGACCCCCTGCAGGCCCTCGCATACACAGATACGCAGTATTTT.

This rearrangement joins TRBV15 to TRBJ2-1; possibly TRBD2 for D (5 bases). CDR3 size: 13 residues. Germline CDR1 is LNHNV and CDR2 is YYDKDF (reference sequence). V was clipped by 3 bases and J by 11 bases, with 14 bases between them. The CDR3 DNA reads as TGTGCCACCAGCAGTAGCCCCCCGGGAAAGCAGTTCTTC. Amino acid sequence: CATSSSPPGKQFF.

V is TRBV11-2 and J is TRBJ1-1; D not resolved. The CDR3 is 15 amino acids. V lost 4 bases, J lost 5 bases, and 17 bases lay in between. Germline lookup yields CDR1 SGHAT and CDR2 FQNNGV. The CDR3 region has the DNA TGTGCCAGCAGCTCGAACCCGGGCCGGGGAACTGAAGCTTTCTTT. This encodes CASSSNPGRGTEAFF.

The chain links TRBV12-3 or TRBV12-4 to TRBJ1-2; no clear D. The CDR3 consists of 12 residues. The V end was cut by 3 bases, the J end by 8 bases, with 10 bases between. CDR3 nucleotides: TGTGCCAGCAGTTTTAGCGGCCAGGGCTACACCTTC. This sequence encodes CASSFSGQGYTF.

This clone was detected only once. This chain's CDR3 is CASNLRGNTQYF. DNA for the CDR3: TGTGCCAGCAACCTAAGGGGGAATACGCAGTATTTT. This chain links TRBV5-6 with TRBJ2-3, with D perhaps TRBD1 (6 bases). Germline-derived CDR1 and CDR2 are SGHDT and YYEEEE. V was pared by 6 bases and J by 7 bases, with 12 bases between. The CDR3 is made up of 12 amino acids. Full variable domain (outside the CDR3, taken from reference TRBV5-6 and TRBJ2-3): DAGVTQSPTHLIKTRGQQVTLRCSPKSGHDTVSWYQQALGQGPQFIFQYYEEEERQRGNFPDRFSGHQFPNYSSELNVNALLLGDSALYLCASNLRGNTQYFGPGTRLTVL.

CDR3 loop: CASSLWTRENTGELFF. CDR3 DNA sequence: TGCGCCAGCAGCCTCTGGACTAGGGAGAACACCGGGGAGCTGTTTTTT. The chain carries TRBV4-1 and TRBJ2-2; TRBD2 aligns across 7 bases. V trimming: 4 bases; J trimming: 1 base; junction bases outside the gene matches: 6. CDR1 is MGHRA, CDR2 YSYEKL, per germline. The CDR3 is 16 residues long.

The V gene is TRBV5-5, the J gene TRBJ2-7, with 11 bases lining up with TRBD1. CDR1 and CDR2 (germline): SGHKS, YYEKEE (reference sequence). CDR3 length equals 18 residues. J lost 2 bases, V lost 5 bases, and 15 bases had no gene match. The CDR3 nucleotides are TGTGCCAGCAGTCGGGGACAGGGGGTTTCCCTTCTCCCCTACGAGCAGTACTTC. It encodes CASSRGQGVSLLPYEQYF.

The gene calls are TRBV5-4 and TRBJ1-1, with D hard to call. The V end was cut by 4 bases, the J end by 2 bases, with 9 bases between. Germline V gene data show CDR1 as SGHNT and CDR2 as YYREEE (reference sequence). CDR3 size: 13 residues. CDR3 sequence (DNA): TGTGCCAGCAGCACCACAGTAAACACTGAAGCTTTCTTT. Its translation: CASSTTVNTEAFF.